This T cell receptor (beta chain) was captured by sequencing in a study of CD8+CD57+ T cells in acquired aplastic anemia. About the research overall: The DNA of sorted CD4+ and CD8+ cells averaged 3.2 ug. Healthy donor CD4+ samples were sequenced to a depth that averaged roughly 10 million reads.

In its sample, this clonotype was seen a few times. Its matching antigen is unknown. The study, taken as a whole, reports: CD8+ Simpson's diversity showed no significant patient-control difference. Over 25 CD8+ CDR3 sequences occurred in both the patients and the controls.

Trimming left V 5 bases short and J 0 bases short, with 10 bases between. CDR1 is SGDLS and CDR2 is YYNGEE in the germline V gene. The CDR3 is 14 amino acids. Using genomic DNA as the template, TCR beta VDJ and CDR3 profiling was carried out. TCRdb re-derived calls from the reads in MiXCR, one entry per CDR3 protein. The data hold about 100,000 distinct CDR3 sequences, with 50% to 65% observed a single time. This TCR derives from a human donor in good health, serving as a control. The V gene is TRBV9, the J gene TRBJ2-3; D possibly corresponds to TRBD2 (5 bases). Sequenced material: sorted CD4+, CD8+, or CD8+CD57+ T cells (not recorded which) from PBMCs. For the CDR3, the DNA is TGTGCCAGCAGTAGGGAGTTAAGCACAGATACGCAGTATTTT. Its protein is CASSRELSTDTQYF.